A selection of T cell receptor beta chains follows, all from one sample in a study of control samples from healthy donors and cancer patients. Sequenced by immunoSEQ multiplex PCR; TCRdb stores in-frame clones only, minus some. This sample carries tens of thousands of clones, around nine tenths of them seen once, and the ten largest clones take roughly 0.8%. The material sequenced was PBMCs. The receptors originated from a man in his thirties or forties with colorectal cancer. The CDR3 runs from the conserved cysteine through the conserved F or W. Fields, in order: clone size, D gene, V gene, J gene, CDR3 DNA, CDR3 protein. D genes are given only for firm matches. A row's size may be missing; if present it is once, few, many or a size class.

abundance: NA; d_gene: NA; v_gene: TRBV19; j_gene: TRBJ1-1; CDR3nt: TGTGCCAGTAGTACCGATTATCTAAACACTGAAGCTTTCTTT; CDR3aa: CASSTDYLNTEAFF
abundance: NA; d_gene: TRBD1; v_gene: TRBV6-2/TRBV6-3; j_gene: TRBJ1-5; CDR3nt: TGTGCCAGCAGCAAGGACAGGGGAGGCAATCAGCCCCAGCATTTT; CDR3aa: CASSKDRGGNQPQHF
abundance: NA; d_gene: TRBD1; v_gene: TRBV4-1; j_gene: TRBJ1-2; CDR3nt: TGCGCCAGCAGCCAAGACTGGGACAGGGAGCCCCACACCTATGGCTACACCTTC; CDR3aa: CASSQDWDREPHTYGYTF
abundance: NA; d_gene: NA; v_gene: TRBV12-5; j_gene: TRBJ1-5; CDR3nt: TGTGCTAGTGGTTTGGTTGGATCGAGAGTCCTACTCACTAGCAATCAGCCCCAGCATTTT; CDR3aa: CASGLVGSRVLLTSNQPQHF
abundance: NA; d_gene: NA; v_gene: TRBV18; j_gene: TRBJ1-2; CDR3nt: TGTGCCAGCTCTTCGACAGTCTCAAGCTATGGCTACACCTTC; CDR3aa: CASSSTVSSYGYTF
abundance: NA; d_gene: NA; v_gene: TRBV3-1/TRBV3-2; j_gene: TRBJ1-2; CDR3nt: TGTGCCAGCAGCCAAGATCTGTTGGCAGGGGAGAACTATGGCTACACCTTC; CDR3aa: CASSQDLLAGENYGYTF
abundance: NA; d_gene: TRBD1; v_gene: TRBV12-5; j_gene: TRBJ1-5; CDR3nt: TGTGCTAGTGGTTTTCTGGGACAGGGGGATGGCAATCAGCCCCAGCATTTT; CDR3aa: CASGFLGQGDGNQPQHF
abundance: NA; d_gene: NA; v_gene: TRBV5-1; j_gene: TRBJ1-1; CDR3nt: TGCGCCAGCAGCTTCACGCAGGGGCCGTCAGGGAACACTGAAGCTTTCTTT; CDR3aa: CASSFTQGPSGNTEAFF
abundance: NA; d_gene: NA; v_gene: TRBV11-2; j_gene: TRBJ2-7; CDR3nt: TGTGCCAGCAGCTTATGGAAGGACGGGCGGCCCTACGAGCAGTACTTC; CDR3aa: CASSLWKDGRPYEQYF
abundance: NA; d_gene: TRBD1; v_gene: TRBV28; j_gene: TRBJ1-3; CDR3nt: TGTGCCAGCAAATCCCAGGGGGCTTTTGGAAACACCATATATTTT; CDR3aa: CASKSQGAFGNTIYF
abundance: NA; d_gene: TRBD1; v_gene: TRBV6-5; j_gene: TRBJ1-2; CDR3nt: TGTGCCAGCAGTTACTCTCAGGACAGGGCGGGGGGCTACACCTTC; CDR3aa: CASSYSQDRAGGYTF
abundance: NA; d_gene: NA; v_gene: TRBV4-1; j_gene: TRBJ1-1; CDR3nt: TGCGCCAGCAGCCAAGAAGTGGCAGAAGAAGCTTTCTTT; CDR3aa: CASSQEVAEEAFF
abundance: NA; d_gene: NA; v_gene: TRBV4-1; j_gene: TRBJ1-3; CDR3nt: TGCGCCAGCAGCCTTATTCCGAGGACGGATGGAAACACCATATATTTT; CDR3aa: CASSLIPRTDGNTIYF
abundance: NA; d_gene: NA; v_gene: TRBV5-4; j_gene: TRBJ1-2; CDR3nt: TGTGCCAGCAGCGGTGGACCTGGTCTGGTTGATGGCTACACCTTC; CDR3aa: CASSGGPGLVDGYTF
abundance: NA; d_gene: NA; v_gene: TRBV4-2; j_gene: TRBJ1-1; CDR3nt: TGTGCCAGCAGCCAACGCGGGGGGTTAGCTGAAGCTTTCTTT; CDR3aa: CASSQRGGLAEAFF
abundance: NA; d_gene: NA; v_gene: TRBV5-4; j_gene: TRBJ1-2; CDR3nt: TGTGCCAGCAGTCCTTCGGGGAATGACTATGGCTACACCTTC; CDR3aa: CASSPSGNDYGYTF
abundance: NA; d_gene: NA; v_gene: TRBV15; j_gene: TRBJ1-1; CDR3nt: TGTGCCACCAGCAGGGAGCCCCAGGGTATCGCTGAAGCTTTCTTT; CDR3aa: CATSREPQGIAEAFF
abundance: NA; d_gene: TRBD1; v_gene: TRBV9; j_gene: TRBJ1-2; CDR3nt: TGTGCCAGCAGCCCCCTGAGGGTTGTGGGACAGGGAGACTATGGCTACACCTTC; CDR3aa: CASSPLRVVGQGDYGYTF
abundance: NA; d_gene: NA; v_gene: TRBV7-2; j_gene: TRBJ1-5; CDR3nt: TGTGCCAGCAGCTTGGGGGGTCCCCAGCCCCAGCATTTT; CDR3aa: CASSLGGPQPQHF
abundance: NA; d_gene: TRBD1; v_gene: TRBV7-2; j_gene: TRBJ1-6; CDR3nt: TGTGCCAGCAGCTTATATCGGGGACAGGGGGCGCGGAATTCACCCCTCCACTTT; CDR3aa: CASSLYRGQGARNSPLHF
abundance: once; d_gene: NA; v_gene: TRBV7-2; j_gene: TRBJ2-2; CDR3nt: TGTGCCAGCAGCTTGCAGACAGGCGGGACCGGGGAGCTGTTTTTT; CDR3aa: CASSLQTGGTGELFF
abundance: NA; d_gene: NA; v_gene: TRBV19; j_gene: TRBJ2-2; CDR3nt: TGTGCCAGTAAAAACGACCAACATACCGGGGAGCTGTTTTTT; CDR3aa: CASKNDQHTGELFF
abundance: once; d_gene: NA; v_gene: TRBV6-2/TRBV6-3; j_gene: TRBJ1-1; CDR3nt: TGTGCCAGCAGTTGGGCGGGCACTGAAGCTTTCTTT; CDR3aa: CASSWAGTEAFF
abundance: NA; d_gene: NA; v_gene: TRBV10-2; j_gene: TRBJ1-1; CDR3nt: TGCGCCAGCAGTGAGTCTGCGAACACTGAAGCTTTCTTT; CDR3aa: CASSESANTEAFF
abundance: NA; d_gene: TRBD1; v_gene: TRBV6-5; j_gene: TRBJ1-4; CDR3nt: TGTGCCAGCAGTTGGGGGACAGCAACTAATGAAAAACTGTTTTTT; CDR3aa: CASSWGTATNEKLFF
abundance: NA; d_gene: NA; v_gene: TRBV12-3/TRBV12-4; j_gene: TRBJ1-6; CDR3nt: TGTGCCAGCAGGGGACAATATAATTCACCCCTCCACTTT; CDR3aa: CASRGQYNSPLHF
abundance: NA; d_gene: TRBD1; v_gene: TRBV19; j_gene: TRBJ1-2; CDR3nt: TGTGCCACTAAACTGGACAGGGCTTCCTATGGCTACACCTTC; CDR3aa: CATKLDRASYGYTF
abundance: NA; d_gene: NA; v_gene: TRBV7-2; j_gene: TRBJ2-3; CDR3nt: TGTGCCAGCAGCTTAGGGTGGGATACGCAGTATTTT; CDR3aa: CASSLGWDTQYF
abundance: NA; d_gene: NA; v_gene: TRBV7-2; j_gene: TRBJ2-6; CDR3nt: TGTGCCGGGGACTCTGGGGCCAACGTCCTGACTTTC; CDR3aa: CAGDSGANVLTF
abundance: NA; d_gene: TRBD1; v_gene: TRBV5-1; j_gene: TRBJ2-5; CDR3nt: TGCGCCAGCAGCCCCGGGACAGGGCAAGAGACCCAGTACTTC; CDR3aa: CASSPGTGQETQYF